This TCR beta chain was sequenced during a study of blood T cell repertoires in COVID-19 (dated by TCRdb to about 2020). Describing the broader study: Samples covering the acute and convalescent phases of COVID-19 were provided by collaborators in the United States, Italy and Spain. Where available, HLA class I and class II types were obtained from metadata supplied by the sample provider rather than from assay-based typing. Samples came from the ongoing ImmuneRACE study (first 160 participants) plus 1,254 subjects from 6 global collaborators. The repertoires were made available in a free public database intended to serve as a resource for research on the immune response to SARS-CoV-2. Sample metadata almost always included a de-identified subject ID, COVID-19 status, age in years and sex. The material from the prospective study consisted of cDNA or gDNA derived from T cells, B-cell-depleted T cells, or PBMCs. The dataset comprised deeply sampled blood TCRbeta repertoires from subjects exposed to, actively infected with, or recovered from COVID-19.

A note on this clone: No antigen is known for it. No per-base quality is available; no much larger clone lies one base away.

After removal of 7 bases from V and 6 bases from J, the junction retains 13 bases not matched to a gene. From cysteine to phenylalanine, the CDR3 is 16 amino acids long. The entry retains the CDR3 DNA only, 48 bases that are in frame from base 1. CDR1 and CDR2, looked up from the germline V gene, are MDHEN and SYDVKM. Participants in the prospective study were aged roughly 18 to 100 years, lived in about two dozen United States geographic areas, and enrolled through a virtual design. Cohort assignment in the prospective study relied on participant-reported clinical history from a screening survey and a study questionnaire. Each participant in the prospective study had whole blood, serum and a nasopharyngeal or oropharyngeal swab collected by mobile phlebotomists. Prospective study participants could optionally give additional blood draws and questionnaires over an approximately two-month period. Blood samples from the prospective study were shipped frozen or at room temperature prior to DNA extraction.

The paper as a whole reports these results and caveats: The quantity of clinical and demographic metadata differed by source and by participant and was supplied without curation.

The immunoSEQ Assay, a bias-controlled multiplex PCR, was used to amplify TCRbeta CDR3 regions from genomic DNA. For the original study's pipeline: Nucleated cell counts per sample were estimated from amplification of reference gene primers within the assay. To quantify the absolute abundance of each unique TCRbeta CDR3 rearrangement, sequence reads were collapsed and filtered. For each sample, productive Simpson clonality was calculated as the square root of Simpson's diversity index across productive rearrangements. The immuneACCESS repertoire file appears here via TCRdb, limited to in-frame rearrangements. These files lack a portion of the clones; in checked studies, under half of the deficit traces to unresolved V genes, and the cause of the others is not known. Clone size and the V and J calls come from that table; the DNA yielded D and trimming. The sample contains under 500,000 clones, nearly 90% of them found a single time. The ten largest clones represent about 2.1% of the sample.

This chain is built from TRBV28 and TRBJ2-1, with 9 middle bases fitting TRBD2. This TCR was sampled from a woman aged 18 to 35 with acute COVID-19. Material for sequencing was PBMCs or T cells enriched from blood (not recorded which). The CDR3 region has the sequence CASTGYSGRGGNEQFF. Here is the DNA: TGTGCCAGCACCGGGTATAGCGGGAGAGGGGGCAATGAGCAGTTCTTC.